The next 2 T cell receptor beta chains were all read from a single sample in a study of T cells after posttransplantation cyclophosphamide. Some clones are missing from TCRdb's copy, which holds only in-frame ones; the method was immunoSEQ multiplex PCR. The sample lists fewer than 12,000 clones; 80% to 90% were seen once. A marrow graft followed busulfan-fludarabine conditioning, with cyclophosphamide on days +3 and +4. The sample in question was PBMCs, obtained after allogeneic stem cell transplant with posttransplant cyclophosphamide. These receptors came from a female patient in her 50s who received an allogeneic stem cell transplant from a related donor, was CMV-positive, and had no GVHD. Some T cells may be transferred from the graft donor.

The chain joins TRBV15 to TRBJ2-1; perhaps TRBD2 as D (5 bases). The V gene's germline CDR1 is LNHNV and CDR2 YYDKDF (reference sequence). The CDR3 totals 14 residues. V shed 1 base and J shed 8 bases, with 12 bases lying between them. DNA of the CDR3: TGTGCCACCAGCAGAGCGCGGGTTTCCGATGAGCAGTTCTTC. The encoded protein is CATSRARVSDEQFF.

This chain links TRBV29-1 with TRBJ2-7; TRBD1 matches 9 bases. Per germline, CDR1 SQVTM and CDR2 ANQGSEA. The CDR3 loop spans 14 amino acids. V shed 4 bases and J 7 bases; nucleotides not matched to a gene: 11. The CDR3 sequence: CSVAGTGSRGEQYF. The DNA of the CDR3 is TGCAGCGTTGCCGGGACAGGGAGTCGGGGTGAGCAGTACTTC.